These 8 T cell receptor beta chains originate from one sample sequenced in a study of blood T cell repertoires in COVID-19. Sequencing used immunoSEQ multiplex PCR; TCRdb keeps in-frame clones, though not all of them. This sample carries some 300,000 clones, around nine tenths of them seen once, and the ten largest clones take approximately 2%. Sequencing was performed on PBMCs or T cells enriched from blood (not recorded which). These receptors came from a woman aged 60-70 years in a cohort exposed to, infected with or recovered from COVID-19 (not recorded which).

CDR3 sequence reads: CASRPGQGANIQYF. As DNA, the CDR3 is TGCGCCAGCAGACCGGGACAGGGAGCAAACATTCAGTACTTC. The chain uses TRBV5-1 and TRBJ2-4; TRBD1 matches at 9 bases. The germline gives CDR1 SGHRS, CDR2 YFSETQ. V shed 5 bases and J 6 bases; nucleotides not matched to a gene: 6. The CDR3 is made up of 14 amino acids.

The J gene is TRBJ1-3, the V gene TRBV27; no firm D call. Germline lookup yields CDR1 MNHEY and CDR2 SMNVEV (reference sequence). CDR3 length equals 13 residues. V dropped 6 bases and J dropped 1 base, with 7 bases sitting between them. The CDR3 region has the DNA TGTGCCAGCAGCCGGGAGTCTGGAAACACCATATATTTT. Translated, it gives CASSRESGNTIYF.

This chain connects TRBV19 to TRBJ2-5, with D unclear. V was pared by 3 bases and J by 5 bases, with 10 bases between. The CDR3 spans 13 residues. Germline lookup yields CDR1 LNHDA and CDR2 SQIVND (reference sequence). The CDR3 nucleotides are TGTGCCAGTAGTATGCGCGGAAGGGAGACCCAGTACTTC. Protein product: CASSMRGRETQYF.

The chain carries TRBV15 and TRBJ2-2; no firm D call. The V gene lost 5 bases and the J gene lost 6 bases, with 7 bases spanning the gap. CDR3 length equals 12 residues. Looked up from germline, CDR1 is LNHNV and CDR2 is YYDKDF (reference sequence). The CDR3: CATSRQAGELFF. In nucleotides, the CDR3 is TGTGCCACCAGCCGCCAGGCCGGGGAGCTGTTTTTT.

The chain uses TRBV5-1 and TRBJ1-2, with 7 nucleotides matching TRBD1. CDR1 SGHRS and CDR2 YFSETQ come from the germline V gene. The CDR3 is 14 residues long. Trimming cost V 2 bases and J 4 bases; bases outside gene matches: 5. CDR3 nucleotides: TGCGCCAGCAGCTTCGGTGACAGGGCCTATGGCTACACCTTC. Residues: CASSFGDRAYGYTF.

This chain joins TRBV24-1 and TRBJ2-3; the match to TRBD2 covers 10 bases. CDR1 is KGHDR and CDR2 is SFDVKD in the germline V gene. V trimming: 2 bases; J trimming: 5 bases; junction bases outside the gene matches: 9. CDR3 length equals 17 residues. The CDR3 region is CATSDSPSSGSRDTQYF. In DNA form, the CDR3 reads TGTGCCACCAGTGATTCCCCCTCTAGCGGGAGTCGAGATACGCAGTATTTT.

The gene calls are TRBV11-2 and TRBJ2-1, with 10 bases matching TRBD2. Germline trimming cut 3 bases from V and 6 bases from J; bases unmatched to any gene: 8. The CDR3 is made up of 16 amino acids. Germline V gene sequence: CDR1 SGHAT, CDR2 FQNNGV. The DNA of the CDR3 is TGTGCCAGCAGCTTTACGAGCGGGAGGGCCACCAATGAGCAGTTCTTC. It translates to CASSFTSGRATNEQFF.

The J gene is TRBJ2-6, the V gene TRBV5-1; a weak D match, TRBD1 (5 bases). This CDR3 is 16 amino acids long. The V and J ends lost 4 bases and 2 bases respectively, with 13 bases between them. The germline V gene encodes CDR1 SGHRS and CDR2 YFSETQ. DNA of the CDR3: TGCGCCAGCAGCCCTTCCTCCAGGGCTGGGGCCAACGTCCTGACTTTC. Amino acids: CASSPSSRAGANVLTF.